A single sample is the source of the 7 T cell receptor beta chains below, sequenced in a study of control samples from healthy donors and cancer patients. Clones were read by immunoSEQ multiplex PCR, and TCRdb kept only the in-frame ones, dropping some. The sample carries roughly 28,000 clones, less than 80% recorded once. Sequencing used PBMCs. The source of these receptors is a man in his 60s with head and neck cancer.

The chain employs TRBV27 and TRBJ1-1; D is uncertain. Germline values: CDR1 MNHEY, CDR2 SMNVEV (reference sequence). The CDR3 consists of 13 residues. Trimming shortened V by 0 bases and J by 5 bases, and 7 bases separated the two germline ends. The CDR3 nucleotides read TGTGCCAGCAGTTTATCGTTCCTTACTGAAGCTTTCTTT. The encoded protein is CASSLSFLTEAFF.

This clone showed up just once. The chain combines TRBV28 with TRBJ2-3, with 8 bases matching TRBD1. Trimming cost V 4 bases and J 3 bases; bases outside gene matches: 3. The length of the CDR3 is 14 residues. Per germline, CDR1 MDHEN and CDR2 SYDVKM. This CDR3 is CASSSGQGTDTQYF. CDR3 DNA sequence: TGTGCCAGCAGTTCCGGACAGGGAACAGATACGCAGTATTTT.

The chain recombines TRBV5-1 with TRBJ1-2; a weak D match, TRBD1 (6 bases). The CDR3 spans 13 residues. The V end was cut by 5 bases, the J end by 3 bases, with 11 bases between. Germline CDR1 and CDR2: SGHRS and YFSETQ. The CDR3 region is CASSSAGDYGYTF. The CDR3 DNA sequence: TGCGCCAGCAGTTCGGCAGGGGACTATGGCTACACCTTC.

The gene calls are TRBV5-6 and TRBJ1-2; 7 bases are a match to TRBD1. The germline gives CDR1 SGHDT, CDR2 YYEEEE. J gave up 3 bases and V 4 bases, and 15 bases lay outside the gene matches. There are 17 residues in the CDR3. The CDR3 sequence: CASSRPDRAFGYYGYTF. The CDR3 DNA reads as TGTGCCAGCAGCCGACCAGACAGGGCATTTGGCTACTATGGCTACACCTTC.

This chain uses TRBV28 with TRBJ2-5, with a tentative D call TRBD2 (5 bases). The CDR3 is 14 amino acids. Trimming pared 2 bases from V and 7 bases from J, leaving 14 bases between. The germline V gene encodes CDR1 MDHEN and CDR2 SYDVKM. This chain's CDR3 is CASSLEYQAGTQYF. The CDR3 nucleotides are TGTGCCAGCAGTTTAGAATACCAGGCGGGGACCCAGTACTTC.

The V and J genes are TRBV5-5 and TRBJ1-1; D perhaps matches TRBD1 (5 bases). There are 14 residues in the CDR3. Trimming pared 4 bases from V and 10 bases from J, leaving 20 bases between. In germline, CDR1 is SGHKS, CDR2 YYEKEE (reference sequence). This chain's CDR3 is CASSPEDRDYGAFF. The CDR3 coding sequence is TGTGCCAGCAGCCCTGAGGACCGGGACTACGGAGCTTTCTTT.

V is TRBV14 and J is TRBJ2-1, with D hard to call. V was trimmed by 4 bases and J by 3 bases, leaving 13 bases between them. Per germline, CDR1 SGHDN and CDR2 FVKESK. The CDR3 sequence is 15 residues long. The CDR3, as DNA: TGTGCCAGCAGCCTTATACTTGGGAACTACAATGAGCAGTTCTTC. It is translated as CASSLILGNYNEQFF.